This is a list of T cell receptor beta chains from one sample in a study of blood T cell repertoires in COVID-19. The table came from immunoSEQ multiplex PCR; TCRdb's copy has only in-frame clones and leaves some out. This table holds some 320,000 clones, roughly nine tenths found once. Sequenced sample: PBMCs or T cells enriched from blood (not recorded which). The receptor source for this set is a man in his 60s who had recovered from COVID-19. Both conserved end residues are part of each CDR3. A D gene is named only where the DNA matches it firmly. Part of the rows lack a size; the others show once, few, many or a class for expanded clones.

clone size,D gene,J gene,V gene,CDR3 protein,CDR3 DNA
.,TRBD1,TRBJ2-1,TRBV7-3,CASSVDRGGREQFF,TGTGCCAGCAGCGTGGACAGGGGAGGTCGTGAGCAGTTCTTC
.,.,TRBJ2-3,TRBV6-5,CASSRGLSADTQYF,TGTGCCAGCAGTAGGGGTCTTAGTGCAGATACGCAGTATTTT
.,.,TRBJ1-2,TRBV5-1,CASSPLSVNYGYTF,TGCGCCAGCAGCCCGTTGTCGGTCAACTATGGCTACACCTTC
.,TRBD2,TRBJ2-7,TRBV10-3,CAIRGTSGYYEQYF,TGTGCCATCAGGGGGACTAGCGGGTATTACGAGCAGTACTTC
once,.,TRBJ2-3,TRBV11-3,CASSLDGTPSTDTQYF,TGTGCCAGCAGCTTAGACGGGACACCTAGCACAGATACGCAGTATTTT
.,TRBD1,TRBJ2-7,TRBV30,CAWTPRRGYEQYF,TGTGCCTGGACCCCTCGCAGGGGGTACGAGCAGTACTTC
.,.,TRBJ1-5,TRBV27,CASSLRENQPQHF,TGTGCCAGCAGTTTAAGGGAGAATCAGCCCCAGCATTTT
.,.,TRBJ1-6,TRBV18,CASSPSGNSPLHF,TGTGCCAGCTCACCATCGGGGAACTCACCCCTCCACTTT
.,TRBD1,TRBJ2-7,TRBV19,CASSAWTGGSGYEQYF,TGTGCCAGTAGTGCCTGGACAGGGGGCTCGGGATACGAGCAGTACTTC
.,TRBD1,TRBJ2-5,TRBV3-1/TRBV3-2,CASSQGDRVRETQYF,TGTGCCAGCAGCCAGGGGGACAGGGTAAGAGAGACCCAGTACTTC
few,TRBD2,TRBJ2-1,TRBV5-4,CASSLSSGSRSYNEQFF,TGTGCCAGCAGCTTGAGCAGCGGGAGCAGGAGTTACAATGAGCAGTTCTTC
.,TRBD1,TRBJ1-2,TRBV18,CASSGDRNYGYTF,TGTGCCAGCTCGGGGGACAGGAACTATGGCTACACCTTC
.,.,TRBJ2-7,TRBV6-5,CASSPVRGSLKQYF,TGTGCCAGCAGTCCAGTCAGGGGCTCCCTAAAGCAGTACTTC
.,.,TRBJ1-1,TRBV18,CASSPTPNTEAFF,TGTGCCAGCTCCCCGACACCTAACACTGAAGCTTTCTTT
.,.,TRBJ2-1,TRBV5-1,CASSLDRTLSYNEQFF,TGCGCCAGCAGCTTGGACAGGACCCTCTCCTACAATGAGCAGTTCTTC
.,TRBD1,TRBJ1-1,TRBV28,CASSSTPGQGNTEAFF,TGTGCCAGCAGTTCAACACCAGGACAGGGGAACACTGAAGCTTTCTTT
.,.,TRBJ1-5,TRBV3-1/TRBV3-2,CASRTRSQGSNQPQHF,TGTGCCAGCAGAACTAGATCACAGGGCTCCAATCAGCCCCAGCATTTT
.,TRBD2,TRBJ2-7,TRBV5-1,CASSFLAGGPYDTYEQYF,TGCGCCAGCAGCTTTCTAGCGGGAGGGCCTTACGACACCTACGAGCAGTACTTC
.,TRBD2,TRBJ2-3,TRBV4-3,CASSQGLLAGGTDTQYF,TGCGCCAGCAGCCAAGGGTTGCTGGCGGGAGGCACAGATACGCAGTATTTT
once,.,TRBJ2-1,TRBV29-1,CSVAAGWGNEQFF,TGCAGCGTTGCGGCAGGGTGGGGCAATGAGCAGTTCTTC
once,.,TRBJ2-3,TRBV5-1,CASTKQSADTQYF,TGCGCCAGCACAAAGCAATCCGCAGATACGCAGTATTTT
.,TRBD2,TRBJ2-3,TRBV10-3,CAISSGRARTDTQYF,TGTGCCATCTCGAGCGGGAGGGCCCGTACAGATACGCAGTATTTT
.,TRBD1,TRBJ1-4,TRBV5-1,CASSLQQGRNEKLFF,TGCGCCAGCAGCTTGCAACAGGGGCGTAATGAAAAACTGTTTTTT
.,TRBD2,TRBJ2-1,TRBV6-2/TRBV6-3,CASSPRTSGSNEQFF,TGTGCCAGCAGCCCTAGGACTAGCGGGAGTAATGAGCAGTTCTTC
.,TRBD1,TRBJ2-5,TRBV5-1,CASSRGQGNFETQYF,TGCGCCAGCAGCCGGGGACAGGGGAATTTCGAGACCCAGTACTTC
.,.,TRBJ1-1,TRBV18,CASSTSRTANTEAFF,TGTGCCAGCTCAACCTCGCGGACAGCGAACACTGAAGCTTTCTTT
.,TRBD2,TRBJ2-1,TRBV5-1,CASSRTSGRVEQFF,TGCGCCAGCAGCCGGACTAGCGGGAGGGTGGAGCAGTTCTTC
.,TRBD1,TRBJ1-1,TRBV18,CASSQTGSGLTEAFF,TGTGCCAGCTCCCAGACAGGGTCGGGGTTGACTGAAGCTTTCTTT
.,.,TRBJ1-3,TRBV5-4,CASSLPQGGVGNTIYF,TGTGCCAGCAGCTTGCCCCAGGGAGGAGTTGGAAACACCATATATTTT
once,TRBD2,TRBJ2-7,TRBV13,CASSHGLAGALAYEQYF,TGTGCCAGCAGCCACGGACTAGCGGGAGCGCTCGCCTACGAGCAGTACTTC
few,TRBD2,TRBJ2-7,TRBV7-2,CASSVIAGSSYEQYF,TGTGCCAGCAGCGTAATAGCGGGGAGCTCCTACGAGCAGTACTTC
.,TRBD1,TRBJ1-1,TRBV2,CASSQGVETEAFF,TGTGCCAGCAGTCAGGGGGTAGAGACTGAAGCTTTCTTT
.,.,TRBJ2-7,TRBV6-5,CATWGDTYEQYF,TGTGCCACTTGGGGAGATACCTACGAGCAGTACTTC
.,.,TRBJ2-7,TRBV10-3,CAIRDTYEQYF,TGTGCCATCAGAGACACCTACGAGCAGTACTTC
.,TRBD1,TRBJ1-2,TRBV6-5,CASSQADRPGSGYTF,TGTGCCAGCAGTCAGGCGGACAGGCCTGGGAGTGGCTACACCTTC
.,.,TRBJ2-3,TRBV5-1,CASSRSGGGGADTQYF,TGCGCCAGCAGCCGTTCGGGGGGCGGAGGAGCAGATACGCAGTATTTT
once,TRBD1,TRBJ2-5,TRBV6-5,CASSYPATGGGETQYF,TGTGCCAGCAGTTACCCCGCGACAGGGGGCGGGGAGACCCAGTACTTC
.,.,TRBJ2-1,TRBV24-1,CATSDPGSEQFF,TGTGCCACCAGTGATCCCGGTAGTGAGCAGTTCTTC
few,TRBD1,TRBJ1-5,TRBV29-1,CSVSRGSNQPQHF,TGCAGCGTCTCCAGGGGGAGCAATCAGCCCCAGCATTTT
.,TRBD1,TRBJ2-3,TRBV5-1,CASSQGQGFDTQYF,TGCGCCAGCAGCCAGGGACAGGGATTCGATACGCAGTATTTT
.,TRBD2,TRBJ2-7,TRBV4-1,CASSQGDASGVYEQYF,TGCGCCAGCAGCCAAGGGGATGCTAGCGGCGTCTACGAGCAGTACTTC
.,TRBD1,TRBJ1-5,TRBV12-3/TRBV12-4,CASSPGQGRLHF,TGTGCCAGCAGCCCTGGACAGGGTCGTTTACATTTT
.,.,TRBJ2-3,TRBV5-8,CASSFGGLADTQYF,TGTGCCAGCAGCTTTGGTGGGCTAGCCGATACGCAGTATTTT
.,TRBD1,TRBJ2-1,TRBV7-3,CASSSGQAKRDEQFF,TGTGCCAGCAGCTCGGGACAGGCCAAAAGGGATGAGCAGTTCTTC
.,.,TRBJ2-1,TRBV25-1,CASSENNWNEQFF,TGTGCCAGCAGTGAAAATAACTGGAATGAGCAGTTCTTC
.,.,TRBJ1-4,TRBV28,CASTRLGGGGEKLFF,TGTGCCAGCACCCGCCTCGGGGGAGGCGGTGAAAAACTGTTTTTT
once,.,TRBJ1-2,TRBV5-8,CASSLLSYTF,TGTGCCAGCAGCTTGCTAAGCTACACCTTC
.,.,TRBJ1-2,TRBV4-3,CASSFSTGGNYGYTF,TGCGCCAGCAGTTTCTCGACCGGGGGGAACTATGGCTACACCTTC
once,.,TRBJ2-7,TRBV28,CASSFYHEQYF,TGTGCCAGCAGTTTTTATCACGAGCAGTACTTC
.,TRBD2,TRBJ2-7,TRBV19,CASRETSGSYEQYF,TGTGCCAGTCGCGAGACTAGCGGCTCCTACGAGCAGTACTTC
.,TRBD2,TRBJ2-1,TRBV7-3,CASSSSGRAGNEQFF,TGTGCCAGCAGCTCTAGCGGGAGGGCCGGAAATGAGCAGTTCTTC
once,TRBD2,TRBJ2-7,TRBV18,CASSPLSSGSSYEQYF,TGTGCCAGCTCACCCCTTTCGAGCGGGAGTTCCTACGAGCAGTACTTC
.,.,TRBJ2-7,TRBV5-1,CASSLIGRGLYEQYF,TGCGCCAGCAGCTTGATCGGGAGGGGGCTGTACGAGCAGTACTTC
.,TRBD2,TRBJ2-7,TRBV25-1,CASSEPGLARYEQYF,TGTGCCAGCAGTGAGCCGGGACTAGCACGGTACGAGCAGTACTTC
.,TRBD1,TRBJ1-2,TRBV7-6,CASSLGTGLNLVLAGYTF,TGTGCCAGCAGCTTAGGGACAGGGTTAAACCTTGTGCTGGCTGGCTACACCTTC
once,.,TRBJ1-2,TRBV28,CASRLRQEVYGYTF,TGTGCCAGCAGACTTCGACAGGAAGTATATGGCTACACCTTC
.,.,TRBJ1-3,TRBV6-1,CASSDQVSGNTIYF,TGTGCCAGCAGTGACCAGGTCTCTGGAAACACCATATATTTT
.,TRBD2,TRBJ2-2,TRBV5-1,CASSLGLAGGPGGELFF,TGCGCCAGCAGCTTAGGCCTAGCGGGAGGGCCAGGCGGGGAGCTGTTTTTT
.,.,TRBJ2-7,TRBV29-1,CSVGALGSSYEQYF,TGCAGCGTTGGGGCGTTGGGGAGCTCCTACGAGCAGTACTTC
.,.,TRBJ2-5,TRBV18,CASSPRETQYF,TGTGCCAGCTCACCCCGGGAGACCCAGTACTTC